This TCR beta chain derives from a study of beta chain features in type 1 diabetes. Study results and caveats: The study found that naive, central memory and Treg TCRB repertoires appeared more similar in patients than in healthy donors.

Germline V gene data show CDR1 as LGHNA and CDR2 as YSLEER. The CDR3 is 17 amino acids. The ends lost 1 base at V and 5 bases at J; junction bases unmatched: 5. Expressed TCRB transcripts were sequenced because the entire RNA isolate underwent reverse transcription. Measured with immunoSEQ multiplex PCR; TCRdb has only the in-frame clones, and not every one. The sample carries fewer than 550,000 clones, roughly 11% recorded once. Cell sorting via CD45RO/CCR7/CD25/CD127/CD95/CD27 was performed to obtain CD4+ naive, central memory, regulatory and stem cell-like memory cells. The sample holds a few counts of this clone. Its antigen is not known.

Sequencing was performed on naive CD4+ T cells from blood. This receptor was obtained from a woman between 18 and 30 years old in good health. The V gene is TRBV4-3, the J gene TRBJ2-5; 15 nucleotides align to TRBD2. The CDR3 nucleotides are TGCGCCAGCAGCCAAGGGACTAGCGGGAGGGCCCAGGAGACCCAGTACTTC. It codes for CASSQGTSGRAQETQYF.